This T cell receptor (beta chain) was captured in a study of cytomegalovirus exposure and HLA in healthy donors. Study-wide results and caveats: The authors judged a highly shared variant cluster likely a sequencing artifact.

With 60 Vbeta and 13 Jbeta primers, the PCR was carried out. Produced via immunoSEQ multiplex PCR; TCRdb's table is partial and in-frame only. The sample records roughly 200,000 clones, around four fifths being singletons. Details on this clone: What it binds is not known.

Material: PBMCs. This TCR was recovered from an older woman in good health and CMV-seropositive.

For the CDR3, the DNA is TGCGCCAGCAGCTGGGCCGGGACAGGGCGAGCCGAGCAGTACTTC. Its translation is CASSWAGTGRAEQYF. J is TRBJ2-7 and V is TRBV5-1; TRBD1 aligns across 9 bases. V was pared by 3 bases and J by 6 bases, with 10 bases of the junction left unmatched. This CDR3 has 15 amino acids. The germline V gene has CDR1 SGHRS and CDR2 YFSETQ. The full variable domain, rest sourced from reference TRBV5-1 and TRBJ2-7, is KAGVTQTPRYLIKTRGQQVTLSCSPISGHRSVSWYQQTPGQGLQFLFEYFSETQRNKGNFPGRFSGRQFSNSRSEMNVSTLELGDSALYLCASSWAGTGRAEQYFGPGTRLTVT.